This T cell receptor beta chain was found in a study of PD-1 blockade in classical Hodgkin lymphoma. Study observations and caveats: What caused the repertoire differences, perhaps disease activity or prior therapy, remains undefined. The study found that TCR diversity rose significantly by C4D1 in CD4+ but not CD8+ cells.

Some clones are missing from TCRdb's copy, which holds only in-frame ones; the method was immunoSEQ multiplex PCR. This sample has 90,000 to 100,000 clones; roughly 92% occur once, and the top ten carry 2.5% to 3%. Following autologous stem cell transplantation, relapse occurred in every patient, and exposure to brentuximab vedotin varied. On this clone itself: Its antigen is unidentified.

Per the germline V gene, CDR1 is MNHEY and CDR2 is SVGAGI. Deletions cut 6 bases from V and 0 bases from J, with 14 bases between. The CDR3 has 15 residues. Specimen: peripheral blood mononuclear cells (PBMCs), collected at baseline. This TCR derives from a human donor with classical Hodgkin lymphoma. This chain uses TRBV6-5 with TRBJ1-2, with unresolved D. The CDR3 DNA is TGTGCCAGCAGCACCGACGGGAAAACTAACTATGGCTACACCTTC. Its protein is CASSTDGKTNYGYTF.